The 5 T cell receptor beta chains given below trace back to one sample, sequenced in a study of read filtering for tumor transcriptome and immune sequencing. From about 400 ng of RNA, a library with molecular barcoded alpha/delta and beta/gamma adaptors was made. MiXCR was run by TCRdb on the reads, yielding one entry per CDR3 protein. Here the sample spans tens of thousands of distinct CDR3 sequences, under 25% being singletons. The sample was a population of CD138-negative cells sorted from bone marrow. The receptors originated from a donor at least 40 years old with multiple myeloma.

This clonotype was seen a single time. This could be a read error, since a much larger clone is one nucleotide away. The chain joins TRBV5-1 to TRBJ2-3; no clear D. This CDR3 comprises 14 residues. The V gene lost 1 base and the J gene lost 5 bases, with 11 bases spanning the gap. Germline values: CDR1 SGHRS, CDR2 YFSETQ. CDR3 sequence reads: CASSLSPGIDTQYF. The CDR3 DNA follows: TGCGCCAGCAGCTTGTCCCCGGGTATAGATACGCAGTATTTT. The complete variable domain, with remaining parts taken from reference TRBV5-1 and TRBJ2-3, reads KAGVTQTPRYLIKTRGQQVTLSCSPISGHRSVSWYQQTPGQGLQFLFEYFSETQRNKGNFPGRFSGRQFSNSRSEMNVSTLELGDSALYLCASSLSPGIDTQYFGPGTRLTVL.

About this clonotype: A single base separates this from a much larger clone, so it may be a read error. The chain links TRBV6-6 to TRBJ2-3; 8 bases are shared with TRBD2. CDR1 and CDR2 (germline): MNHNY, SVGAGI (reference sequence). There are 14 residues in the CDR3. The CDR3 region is CVSRPRGGTDTQYF. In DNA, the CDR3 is TGTGTCAGCAGGCCGCGGGGGGGCACAGATACGCAGTATTTT.

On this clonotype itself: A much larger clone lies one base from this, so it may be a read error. CDR3 coding DNA: TGTGCCAGCAGCCTCGGACAGGGATCCACTGAAGCTCTCTTT. It specifies CASSLGQGSTEALF. The V and J genes are TRBV2 and TRBJ1-1, with 8 bases identical to TRBD1. Germline values: CDR1 SNHLY, CDR2 FYNNEI. This CDR3 is built from 14 residues.

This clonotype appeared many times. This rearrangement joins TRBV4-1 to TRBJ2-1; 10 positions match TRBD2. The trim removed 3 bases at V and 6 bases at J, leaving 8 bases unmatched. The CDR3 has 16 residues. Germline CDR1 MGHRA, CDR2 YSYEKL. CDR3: CASSQGRLAGGNEQFF. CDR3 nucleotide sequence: TGCGCCAGCAGCCAGGGGAGACTAGCGGGTGGCAATGAGCAGTTCTTC.

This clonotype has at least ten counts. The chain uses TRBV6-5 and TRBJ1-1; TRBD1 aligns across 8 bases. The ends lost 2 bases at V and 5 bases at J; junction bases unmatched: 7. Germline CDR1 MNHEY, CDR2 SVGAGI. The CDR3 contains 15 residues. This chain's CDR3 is CASSYGGQGGTEAFF. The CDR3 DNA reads TGTGCCAGCAGTTACGGCGGACAGGGTGGTACTGAAGCTTTCTTT.